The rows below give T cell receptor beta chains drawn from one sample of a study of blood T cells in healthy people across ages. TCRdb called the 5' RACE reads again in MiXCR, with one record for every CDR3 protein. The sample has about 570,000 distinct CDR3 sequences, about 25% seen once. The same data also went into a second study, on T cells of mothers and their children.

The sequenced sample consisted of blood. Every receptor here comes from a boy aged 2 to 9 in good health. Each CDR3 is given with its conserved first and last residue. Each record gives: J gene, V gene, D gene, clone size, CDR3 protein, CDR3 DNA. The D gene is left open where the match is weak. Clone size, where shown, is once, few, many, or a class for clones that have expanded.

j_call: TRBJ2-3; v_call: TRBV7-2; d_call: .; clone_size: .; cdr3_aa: CASGYRATQYF; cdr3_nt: TGTGCCAGCGGATATCGTGCTACGCAGTATTTT
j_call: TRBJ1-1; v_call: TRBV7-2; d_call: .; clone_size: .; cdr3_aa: CASSRGQGAEAFF; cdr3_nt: TGTGCCAGCAGCCGTGGGCAAGGAGCTGAAGCTTTCTTT
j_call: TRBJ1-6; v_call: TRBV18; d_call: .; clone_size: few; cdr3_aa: CASSAEGYSPLHF; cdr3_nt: TGTGCCAGCTCAGCCGAGGGGTATTCACCCCTCCACTTT
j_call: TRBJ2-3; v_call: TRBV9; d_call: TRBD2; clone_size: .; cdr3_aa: CASSGGGGADTQYF; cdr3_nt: TGTGCCAGCAGCGGCGGGGGGGGCGCAGATACGCAGTATTTT
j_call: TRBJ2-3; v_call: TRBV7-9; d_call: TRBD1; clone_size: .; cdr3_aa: CASSSTGGDGDTQYF; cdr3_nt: TGTGCCAGCAGCTCGACAGGGGGAGATGGGGATACGCAGTATTTT
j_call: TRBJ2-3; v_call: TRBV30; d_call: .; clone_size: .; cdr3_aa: CAWGVATDTQYF; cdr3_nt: TGTGCCTGGGGGGTGGCGACAGATACGCAGTATTTT
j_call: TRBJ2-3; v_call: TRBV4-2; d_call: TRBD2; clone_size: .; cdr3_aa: CASSQREGGLTDTQYF; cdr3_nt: TGTGCCAGCAGCCAACGGGAGGGGGGGCTGACAGATACGCAGTATTTT
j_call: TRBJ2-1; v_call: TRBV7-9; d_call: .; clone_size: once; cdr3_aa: CASSLGLNGGRYNEQFF; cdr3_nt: TGTGCCAGCAGCTTAGGTTTGAACGGGGGACGCTACAATGAGCAGTTCTTC
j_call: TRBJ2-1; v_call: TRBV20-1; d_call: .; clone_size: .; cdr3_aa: CSARGMGGEINEQFF; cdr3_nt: TGCAGTGCTAGGGGTATGGGCGGGGAGATCAATGAGCAGTTCTTC
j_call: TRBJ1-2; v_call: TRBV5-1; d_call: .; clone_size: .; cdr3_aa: CASSHGTRPNYGYTF; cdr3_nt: TGCGCCAGCAGCCATGGGACCAGACCCAACTATGGCTACACCTTC
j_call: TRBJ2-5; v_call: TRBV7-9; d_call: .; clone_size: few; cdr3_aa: CASSFRANRLFGETQYF; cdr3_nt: TGTGCCAGCAGCTTCCGGGCCAATCGACTTTTCGGAGAGACCCAGTACTTC
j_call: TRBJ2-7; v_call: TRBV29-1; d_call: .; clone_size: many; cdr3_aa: CSVGRDRYEQYF; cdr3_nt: TGCAGCGTTGGGAGGGACCGCTACGAGCAGTACTTC
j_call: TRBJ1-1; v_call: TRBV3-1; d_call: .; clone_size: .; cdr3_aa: CASSQRFETFF; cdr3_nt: TGTGCCAGCAGCCAAAGATTTGAGACTTTCTTT
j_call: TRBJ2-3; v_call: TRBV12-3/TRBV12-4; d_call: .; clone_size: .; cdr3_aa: CASSFRSDTQYF; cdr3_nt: TGTGCCAGCAGTTTTAGATCAGATACGCAGTATTTT
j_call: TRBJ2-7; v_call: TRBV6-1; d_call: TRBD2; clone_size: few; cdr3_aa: CASSTPGGSGGAYEQYF; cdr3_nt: TGTGCCAGCAGTACCCCCGGGGGTAGCGGGGGGGCTTACGAGCAGTACTTC
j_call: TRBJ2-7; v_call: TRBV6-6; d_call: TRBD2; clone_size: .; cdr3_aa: CASKGAGGTDEQYF; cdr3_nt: TGTGCCAGCAAGGGGGCGGGAGGGACCGACGAGCAGTACTTC
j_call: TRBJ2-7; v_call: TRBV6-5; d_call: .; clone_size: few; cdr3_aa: CASSYGHWESYEQYF; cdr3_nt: TGTGCCAGCAGTTACGGCCACTGGGAGTCCTACGAGCAGTACTTC
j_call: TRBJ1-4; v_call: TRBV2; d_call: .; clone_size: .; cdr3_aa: CASTGGDKLFF; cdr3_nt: TGTGCCAGCACGGGGGGGGATAAACTGTTTTTT
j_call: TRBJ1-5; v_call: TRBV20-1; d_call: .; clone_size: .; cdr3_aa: CSARDLYVGGVLQPQHF; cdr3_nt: TGCAGTGCTAGAGATTTATACGTGGGGGGGGTTCTTCAGCCCCAGCATTTT
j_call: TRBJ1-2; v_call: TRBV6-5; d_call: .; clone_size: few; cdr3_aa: CASSQQGDGYTF; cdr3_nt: TGTGCCAGCAGCCAACAGGGCGATGGCTACACCTTC